This T cell receptor beta chain originates from a study of blood T cells in healthy people across ages. Germline CDR1 and CDR2: SGHTA and FQGTGA. Trimming left V 4 bases short and J 1 base short, with 11 bases between. This CDR3 region has 15 residues. The second PCR ran roughly 7 to 12 cycles with a sample-barcoded 5' primer and J-beta primers. MiXCR was run by TCRdb on the 5' RACE reads, yielding one entry per CDR3 protein. The sample lists around 1.5 million distinct CDR3 sequences; 30% to 40% were seen once. The clonotype comes from a young woman in good health. The V and J genes are TRBV7-3 and TRBJ2-1; a weak D match, TRBD1 (5 bases). The sample consisted of blood. For the CDR3, the DNA is TGTGCCAGCAGCTCCTCCGACAGATCCTACAATGAGCAGTTCTTC. This translates into CASSSSDRSYNEQFF.